This is a list of T cell receptor beta chains from one sample in a study of blood T cell repertoires in COVID-19. Produced via immunoSEQ multiplex PCR; TCRdb's table is partial and in-frame only. The data show roughly 180,000 clones, approximately 85% seen once. Sequencing was carried out using peripheral blood. The receptor set was obtained from a man between 60 and 70 years old who had recovered from COVID-19. CDR3s include the opening cysteine and the closing phenylalanine or tryptophan. A D gene is named only where the DNA matches it firmly. A row's size may be missing; if present it is once, few, many or a size class.

j_gene,abundance,d_gene,v_gene,CDR3aa,CDR3nt
TRBJ2-3,NA,TRBD2,TRBV4-3,CASSKGGGTDTQYF,TGCGCCAGCAGCAAGGGCGGGGGGACAGATACGCAGTATTTT
TRBJ2-7,NA,NA,TRBV7-2,CASSQAGVSSYEQYF,TGTGCCAGCAGCCAGGCAGGTGTCAGCTCCTACGAGCAGTACTTC
TRBJ1-2,NA,NA,TRBV7-3,CASSPGGSYGYTF,TGTGCCAGCAGCCCCGGGGGGAGCTATGGCTACACCTTC
TRBJ2-3,NA,TRBD1,TRBV29-1,CSVEYPPGQGIGSTDTQYF,TGCAGCGTTGAGTACCCGCCGGGACAGGGAATCGGGAGCACAGATACGCAGTATTTT
TRBJ2-1,once,TRBD2,TRBV9,CASSVDGRLAGGRTEQFF,TGTGCCAGCAGCGTAGATGGTCGACTAGCGGGGGGGCGGACTGAGCAGTTCTTC
TRBJ2-1,NA,TRBD1,TRBV29-1,CSVEGGTGGYEQFF,TGCAGCGTTGAAGGTGGGACAGGGGGGTATGAGCAGTTCTTC
TRBJ2-7,NA,TRBD1,TRBV30,CAWMGGTGATYEQYF,TGTGCCTGGATGGGTGGGACAGGGGCTACCTACGAGCAGTACTTC
TRBJ1-4,once,TRBD1,TRBV2,CASSVDRGPNEKLFF,TGTGCCAGCAGCGTTGACAGGGGACCTAATGAAAAACTGTTTTTT
TRBJ1-4,NA,NA,TRBV6-1,CASSEGRGLEKLFF,TGTGCCAGCAGTGAAGGCAGGGGCTTGGAAAAACTGTTTTTT
TRBJ2-3,NA,TRBD1,TRBV9,CASSVEGRGFGLRPDTQYF,TGTGCCAGCAGCGTAGAGGGCAGGGGGTTTGGTTTGAGGCCAGATACGCAGTATTTT
TRBJ2-3,NA,NA,TRBV9,CASSPTLSVGGYTQYF,TGTGCCAGCAGTCCCACATTATCGGTGGGAGGATATACGCAGTATTTT
TRBJ1-1,NA,TRBD1,TRBV10-3,CAISPGQGNTEAFF,TGTGCCATCAGCCCAGGACAGGGGAACACTGAAGCTTTCTTT
TRBJ2-5,NA,NA,TRBV11-3,CASSLESEETQYF,TGTGCCAGCAGCTTAGAGTCGGAAGAGACCCAGTACTTC
TRBJ2-3,NA,TRBD2,TRBV29-1,CSVEGGLAGGPDTQYF,TGCAGCGTTGAAGGGGGACTAGCGGGGGGCCCAGATACGCAGTATTTT
TRBJ2-1,NA,NA,TRBV5-1,CASSLAGSRGGEQFF,TGCGCCAGCAGCTTGGCAGGCTCCAGAGGGGGTGAGCAGTTCTTC
TRBJ2-1,NA,NA,TRBV9,CASSVGGTAGENEQFF,TGTGCCAGCAGCGTAGGCGGGACAGCCGGGGAGAATGAGCAGTTCTTC
TRBJ2-6,once,TRBD1,TRBV25-1,CASGGTGFSGANVLTF,TGTGCCAGCGGGGGGACAGGCTTCTCTGGGGCCAACGTCCTGACTTTC
TRBJ1-5,NA,NA,TRBV2,CASSEDFNQPQHF,TGTGCCAGCAGTGAAGACTTCAATCAGCCCCAGCATTTT
TRBJ2-7,few,TRBD2,TRBV4-2,CASSQDSGGVLSYEQYF,TGTGCCAGCAGCCAAGACTCCGGGGGGGTTTTGTCCTACGAGCAGTACTTC
TRBJ2-2,NA,NA,TRBV15,CATSRELYAGNTGELLF,TGTGCCACCAGCAGAGAGTTGTACGCGGGTAACACCGGGGAGCTGCTTTTT
TRBJ2-1,NA,NA,TRBV2,CASSSRAPRGGGNEQFF,TGTGCCAGCAGTTCGAGGGCCCCTAGGGGGGGAGGCAATGAGCAGTTCTTC
TRBJ2-2,once,NA,TRBV20-1,CSASQLLNTGELFF,TGCAGTGCTAGTCAGTTGTTGAACACCGGGGAGCTGTTTTTT
TRBJ1-1,NA,NA,TRBV5-4,CASSLPGTMNTEAFF,TGTGCCAGCAGCCTACCGGGAACCATGAACACTGAAGCTTTCTTT
TRBJ2-3,NA,TRBD2,TRBV5-1,CASTGTSGRTDTQYF,TGCGCCAGCACCGGGACTAGTGGTCGCACAGATACGCAGTATTTT
TRBJ2-3,once,TRBD1,TRBV5-1,CASSLDRGTGNTDTQYF,TGCGCCAGCAGCTTGGATAGAGGGACAGGAAACACAGATACGCAGTATTTT
TRBJ1-4,NA,TRBD1,TRBV18,CASSPQGQINEKLFF,TGTGCCAGCTCACCACAGGGACAGATTAATGAAAAACTGTTTTTT
TRBJ2-1,NA,NA,TRBV27,CASSPPPWAEQFF,TGTGCCAGCAGTCCCCCCCCGTGGGCTGAGCAGTTCTTC
TRBJ1-2,NA,TRBD1,TRBV24-1,CATSDSDRDYGYTF,TGTGCCACCAGTGACAGTGACAGGGACTATGGCTACACCTTC
TRBJ1-1,NA,TRBD1,TRBV2,CASSGDSNTEAFF,TGTGCCAGCAGTGGGGACAGTAACACTGAAGCTTTCTTT
TRBJ2-1,NA,NA,TRBV5-4,CASSPGQVSIYNEQFF,TGTGCCAGCAGCCCGGGACAAGTCTCAATCTACAATGAGCAGTTCTTC
TRBJ2-5,few,TRBD2,TRBV7-9,CASRLAGGLETQYF,TGTGCCAGCCGACTAGCGGGGGGGCTAGAGACCCAGTACTTC
TRBJ1-5,NA,NA,TRBV19,CASSPRLDQPQHF,TGTGCCAGTAGTCCGAGGTTGGATCAGCCCCAGCATTTT
TRBJ2-6,once,NA,TRBV7-9,CASSLIIGSGANVLTF,TGTGCCAGCAGCTTAATCATCGGGTCTGGGGCCAACGTCCTGACTTTC
TRBJ2-1,NA,TRBD1,TRBV27,CASSSDRGYNEQFF,TGTGCCAGCAGTTCGGACAGGGGCTACAATGAGCAGTTCTTC
TRBJ1-2,NA,TRBD1,TRBV29-1,CSVDPTGRSYGYTF,TGCAGCGTTGACCCGACAGGGAGGAGCTATGGCTACACCTTC
TRBJ2-2,NA,TRBD2,TRBV19,CASTWGLAGAHLTGELFF,TGTGCCAGTACGTGGGGCTTAGCGGGGGCGCACTTAACCGGGGAGCTGTTTTTT
TRBJ1-5,NA,TRBD1,TRBV18,CASSPSDRPNQPQHF,TGTGCCAGCTCACCCTCGGACAGGCCGAATCAGCCCCAGCATTTT
TRBJ1-5,NA,NA,TRBV27,CASSFPGQPQHF,TGTGCCAGCAGTTTCCCAGGTCAGCCCCAGCATTTT
TRBJ2-7,NA,TRBD1,TRBV24-1,CATTGVDEQYF,TGTGCCACTACAGGGGTCGACGAGCAGTACTTC
TRBJ1-1,NA,NA,TRBV6-5,CASNRDTEAFF,TGTGCCAGCAATCGGGACACCGAAGCTTTCTTT
TRBJ2-1,NA,TRBD2,TRBV7-3,CASSLAGEGNEQFF,TGTGCCAGCAGCTTAGCGGGGGAGGGCAATGAGCAGTTCTTC
TRBJ1-2,NA,TRBD1,TRBV9,CASSPNRRDRGVYTF,TGTGCCAGCAGCCCAAATAGGAGGGACAGGGGTGTTTACACCTTC
TRBJ1-1,NA,NA,TRBV7-2,CASSLVPGRNTEAFF,TGTGCCAGCAGCTTAGTGCCAGGGCGAAACACTGAAGCTTTCTTT
TRBJ2-7,NA,NA,TRBV6-5,CASSPSGQGGGEQYF,TGTGCCAGCAGTCCCAGCGGGCAGGGAGGGGGCGAGCAGTACTTC
TRBJ1-2,NA,NA,TRBV9,CASSVSRAPGDGYTF,TGTGCCAGCAGCGTATCCAGAGCCCCGGGGGATGGCTACACCTTC
TRBJ1-6,NA,TRBD1,TRBV3-1/TRBV3-2,CASSPGTGDNSPLHF,TGTGCCAGCAGCCCGGGGACAGGGGACAATTCACCCCTCCACTTT
TRBJ2-5,NA,TRBD2,TRBV7-6,CASSRRLAGQETQYF,TGTGCCAGCAGCCGAAGACTAGCGGGCCAAGAGACCCAGTACTTC
TRBJ2-2,NA,NA,TRBV2,CASSEARAAGELFF,TGTGCCAGCAGTGAAGCGCGGGCGGCCGGGGAGCTGTTTTTT
TRBJ2-1,NA,TRBD1,TRBV24-1,CATSDAGGHEQFF,TGTGCCACCAGTGACGCAGGGGGCCATGAGCAGTTCTTC
TRBJ1-2,NA,TRBD1,TRBV5-1,CASSFGGQGAVGYTF,TGCGCCAGCAGTTTTGGGGGACAGGGGGCGGTCGGCTACACCTTC